This T cell receptor beta chain was observed in a study of blood T cell repertoires in COVID-19. Across the study: Donors in the United States, Italy and Spain gave samples during acute or convalescent COVID-19.

The repertoire was sequenced with immunoSEQ multiplex PCR; TCRdb's copy has only in-frame clones and lacks some. Of under 200,000 clones listed, about four fifths are singletons. V lost 0 bases and J 3 bases, leaving 9 bases between the germline ends. Germline V gene sequence: CDR1 SGHAT, CDR2 FQNNGV. This CDR3 comprises 15 residues. The chain joins TRBV11-2 to TRBJ1-5; D uncertain. Material: peripheral blood. The clonotype was recovered from a woman older than 75 with acute or convalescent COVID-19. The CDR3 here is CASSLDGQPNQPQHF. The CDR3 DNA reads TGTGCCAGCAGCTTAGATGGGCAGCCCAATCAGCCCCAGCATTTT.